A selection of T cell receptor beta chains follows, all from one sample in a study of response to subunit inactivated influenza vaccine. TCRdb itself ran the RT-PCR reads through MiXCR, one entry per CDR3 protein. The data show 540,000 or so distinct CDR3 sequences, roughly 13% seen once. Sample: PBMCs from blood, taken about 6 weeks after vaccination. These receptor sequences come from a man aged 50 to 60 who received an inactivated influenza vaccine. Both conserved end residues are part of each CDR3. A D gene is named only where the DNA matches it firmly.

D gene	V gene	J gene	CDR3 protein
NA	TRBV6-2/TRBV6-3	TRBJ2-2	CASSYSREIWELFF
NA	TRBV10-3	TRBJ1-2	CAISREQGLYGYTF
NA	TRBV5-5	TRBJ2-1	CASSVTRTDSYNEQFF
TRBD2	TRBV11-2	TRBJ2-2	CASSLLAGGPASGELFF
NA	TRBV12-3/TRBV12-4	TRBJ2-1	CASSLAGAFNEQFF
NA	TRBV20-1	TRBJ1-6	CSARGPGNSPLHF
NA	TRBV5-1	TRBJ1-1	CASSLEWGQNTEAFF
NA	TRBV9	TRBJ2-5	CASSAGPAQETQYF
NA	TRBV7-2	TRBJ1-2	CASSNFQGVNGYTF
TRBD2	TRBV11-3	TRBJ2-1	CASSSSSGSGGEQFF
TRBD2	TRBV4-3	TRBJ2-2	CASSRAGTSGVTGELFF
NA	TRBV20-1	TRBJ1-1	CSAPGIGGAGNTEAFF
TRBD1	TRBV20-1	TRBJ1-6	CSAKAGTGNSPLHF
NA	TRBV29-1	TRBJ2-2	CSVEDGQAGTGELFF
NA	TRBV4-1	TRBJ1-5	CASSQDRRQPQHF
NA	TRBV12-3/TRBV12-4	TRBJ1-1	CASSPPGGGWTEAFF
TRBD1	TRBV28	TRBJ2-2	CASRWTGLDTGELFF
TRBD1	TRBV6-5	TRBJ2-5	CASSYSTQGTQETQYF
TRBD1	TRBV6-2/TRBV6-3	TRBJ1-2	CASSYGDSYGYTF
NA	TRBV24-1	TRBJ2-7	CATSDLQIGRRGTREYEQYF
NA	TRBV10-3	TRBJ2-1	CAINRGLYNEQFF
NA	TRBV6-5	TRBJ2-1	CASSYSTLRGNEQFF
NA	TRBV11-2	TRBJ1-5	CASSLGPDRNQPQHF
TRBD2	TRBV28	TRBJ2-1	CASSQYSGTPYNEQFF
TRBD1	TRBV4-1	TRBJ2-3	CASSQVRDREGVAQYF
TRBD2	TRBV27	TRBJ2-5	CASGPSGTSGRTQYF